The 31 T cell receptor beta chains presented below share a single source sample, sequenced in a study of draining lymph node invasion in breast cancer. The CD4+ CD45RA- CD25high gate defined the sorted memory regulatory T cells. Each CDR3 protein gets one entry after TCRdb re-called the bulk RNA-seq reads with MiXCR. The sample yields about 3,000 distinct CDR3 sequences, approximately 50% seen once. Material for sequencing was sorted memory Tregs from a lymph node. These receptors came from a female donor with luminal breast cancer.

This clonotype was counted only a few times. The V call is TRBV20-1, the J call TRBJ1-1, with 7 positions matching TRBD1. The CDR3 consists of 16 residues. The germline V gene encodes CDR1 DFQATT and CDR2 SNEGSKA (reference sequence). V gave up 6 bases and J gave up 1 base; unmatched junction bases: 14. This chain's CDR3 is CSAPDPRQGTNTEAFF. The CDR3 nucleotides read TGCAGTGCCCCCGATCCCCGACAGGGAACGAACACTGAAGCTTTCTTT.

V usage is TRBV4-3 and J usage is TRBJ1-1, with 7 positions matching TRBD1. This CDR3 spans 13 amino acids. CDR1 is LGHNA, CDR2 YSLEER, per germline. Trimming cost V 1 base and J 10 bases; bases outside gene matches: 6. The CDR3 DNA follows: TGCGCCAGCAGCCAAGGACAGGGTGGTAGAGCTTTCTTT. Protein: CASSQGQGGRAFF.

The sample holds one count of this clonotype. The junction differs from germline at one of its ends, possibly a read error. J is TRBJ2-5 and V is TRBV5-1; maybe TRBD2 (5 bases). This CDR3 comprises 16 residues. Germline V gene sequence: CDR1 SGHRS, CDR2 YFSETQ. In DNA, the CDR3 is TGCGCCAGTAGCTCCACCGTGCGGGCGCCTCAAGAGACCCAGTACTTC. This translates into CASSSTVRAPQETQYF.

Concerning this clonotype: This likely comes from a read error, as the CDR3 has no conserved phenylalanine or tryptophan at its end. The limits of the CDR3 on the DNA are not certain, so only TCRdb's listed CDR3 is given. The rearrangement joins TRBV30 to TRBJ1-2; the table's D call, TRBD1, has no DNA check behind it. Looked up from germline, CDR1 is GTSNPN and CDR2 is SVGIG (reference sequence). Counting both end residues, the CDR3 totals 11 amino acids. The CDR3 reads CARDQGFGGYT.

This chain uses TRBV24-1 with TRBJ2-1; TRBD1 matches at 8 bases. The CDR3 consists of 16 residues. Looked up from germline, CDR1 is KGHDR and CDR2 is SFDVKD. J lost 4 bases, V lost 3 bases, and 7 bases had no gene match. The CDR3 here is CATSDVLGQEYNEQFF. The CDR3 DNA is TGTGCCACCAGTGATGTCTTGGGACAGGAATACAATGAGCAGTTCTTC.

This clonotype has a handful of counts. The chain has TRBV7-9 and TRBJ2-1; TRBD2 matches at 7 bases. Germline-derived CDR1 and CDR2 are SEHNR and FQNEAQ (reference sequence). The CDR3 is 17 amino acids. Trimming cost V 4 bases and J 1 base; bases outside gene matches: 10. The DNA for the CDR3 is TGTGCCAGCAGCTCGCGCAGCGCGGGAGAGTCCTACAATGAGCAGTTCTTC. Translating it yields CASSSRSAGESYNEQFF.

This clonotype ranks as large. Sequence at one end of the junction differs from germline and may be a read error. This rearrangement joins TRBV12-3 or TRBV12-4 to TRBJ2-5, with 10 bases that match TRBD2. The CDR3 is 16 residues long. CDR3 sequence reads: CASSLAGGLGIETQYF. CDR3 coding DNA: TGTGCCAGCAGCTTAGCGGGAGGACTGGGGATAGAGACCCAGTACTTC.

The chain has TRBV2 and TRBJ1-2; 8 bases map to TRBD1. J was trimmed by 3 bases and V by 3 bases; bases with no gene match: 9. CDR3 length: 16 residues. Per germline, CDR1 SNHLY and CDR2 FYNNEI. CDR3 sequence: CASSDGGAGQDYGYTF. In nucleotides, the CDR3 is TGTGCCAGCAGTGATGGAGGGGCGGGACAGGACTATGGCTACACCTTC.

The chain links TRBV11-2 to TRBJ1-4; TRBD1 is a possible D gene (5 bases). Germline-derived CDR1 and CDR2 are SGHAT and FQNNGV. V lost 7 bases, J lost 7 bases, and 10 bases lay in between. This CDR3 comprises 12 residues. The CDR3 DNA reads TGTGCCAGCACCCCTAGGGGTGAAAAACTGTTTTTT. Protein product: CASTPRGEKLFF.

The CDR3 spells CSARDSAIQYF. CDR3 coding DNA: TGCAGTGCTAGAGATTCCGCGATTCAGTACTTC. The chain couples TRBV20-1 to TRBJ2-4; D is unresolved. CDR3 length: 11 residues. Per germline, CDR1 DFQATT and CDR2 SNEGSKA (reference sequence). Trimming shortened V by 0 bases and J by 10 bases, and 7 bases separated the two germline ends.

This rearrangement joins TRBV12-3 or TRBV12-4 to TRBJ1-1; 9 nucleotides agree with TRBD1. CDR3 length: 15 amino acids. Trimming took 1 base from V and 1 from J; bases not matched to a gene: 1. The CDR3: CASSLGGQGNTEAFF. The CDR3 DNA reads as TGTGCCAGCAGTTTAGGGGGACAGGGGAACACTGAAGCTTTCTTT.

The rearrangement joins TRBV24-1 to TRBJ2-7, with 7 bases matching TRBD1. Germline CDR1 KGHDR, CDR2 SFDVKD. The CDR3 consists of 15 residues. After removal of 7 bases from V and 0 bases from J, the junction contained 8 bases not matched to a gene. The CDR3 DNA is TGTGCCACCAGCAGCATGGACAGGTACTCCTACGAGCAGTACTTC. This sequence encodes CATSSMDRYSYEQYF.

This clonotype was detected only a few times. CDR3 nucleotides: TGTGCCAGCAGCCAAGGGGACAGGGCCACTGAAGCTTTCTTT. Translating gives CASSQGDRATEAFF. The chain employs TRBV3-2 and TRBJ1-1; whether TRBD1, the table's D call, matches the DNA was not checked. TRBV3-2 is a known pseudogene. This CDR3 has 14 amino acids.

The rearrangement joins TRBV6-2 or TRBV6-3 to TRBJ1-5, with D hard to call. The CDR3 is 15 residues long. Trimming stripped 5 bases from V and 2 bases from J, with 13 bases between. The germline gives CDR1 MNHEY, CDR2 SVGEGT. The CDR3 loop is CASSQALIGNQPQHF. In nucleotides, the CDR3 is TGTGCCAGCAGTCAGGCCCTAATCGGCAATCAGCCCCAGCATTTT.

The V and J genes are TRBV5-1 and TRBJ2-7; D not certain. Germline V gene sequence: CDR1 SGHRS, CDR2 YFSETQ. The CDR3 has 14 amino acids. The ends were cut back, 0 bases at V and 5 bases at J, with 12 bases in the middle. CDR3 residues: CASSLASGVNEQYF. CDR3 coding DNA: TGCGCCAGCAGCTTGGCCTCAGGTGTCAACGAGCAGTACTTC.

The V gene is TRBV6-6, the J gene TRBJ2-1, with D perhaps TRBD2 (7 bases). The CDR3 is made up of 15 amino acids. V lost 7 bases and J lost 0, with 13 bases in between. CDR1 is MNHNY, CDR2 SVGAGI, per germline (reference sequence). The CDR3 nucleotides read TGTGCCAGCACTCCCCGGGGGGCCTCCTACAATGAGCAGTTCTTC. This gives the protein CASTPRGASYNEQFF.

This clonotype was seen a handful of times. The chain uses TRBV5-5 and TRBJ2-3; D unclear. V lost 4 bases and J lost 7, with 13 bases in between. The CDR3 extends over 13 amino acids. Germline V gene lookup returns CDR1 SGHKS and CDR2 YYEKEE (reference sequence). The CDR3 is CASSAPDAYTQYF. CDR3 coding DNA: TGTGCCAGCAGCGCGCCCGATGCATATACGCAGTATTTT. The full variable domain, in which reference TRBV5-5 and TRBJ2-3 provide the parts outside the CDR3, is DAGVTQSPTHLIKTRGQQVTLRCSPISGHKSVSWYQQVLGQGPQFIFQYYEKEERGRGNFPDRFSARQFPNYSSELNVNALLLGDSALYLCASSAPDAYTQYFGPGTRLTVL.

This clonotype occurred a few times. Here the CDR3 reads CASSFGTGSNYGYTF. The CDR3 region has the DNA TGTGCCAGCAGTTTTGGGACAGGGTCTAACTATGGCTACACCTTC. The chain has TRBV12-3 or TRBV12-4 and TRBJ1-2; 9 positions match TRBD1. V lost 3 bases to trimming and J lost 0 bases; unmatched junction nucleotides: 2. There are 15 residues in the CDR3.

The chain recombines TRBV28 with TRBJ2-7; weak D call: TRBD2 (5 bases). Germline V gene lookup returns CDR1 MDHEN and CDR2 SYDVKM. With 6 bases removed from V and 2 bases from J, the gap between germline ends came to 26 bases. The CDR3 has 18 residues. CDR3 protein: CASRPPGRKRAKTYEQYF. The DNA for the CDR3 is TGTGCCAGCAGACCCCCGGGAAGGAAAAGGGCAAAGACCTACGAGCAGTACTTC. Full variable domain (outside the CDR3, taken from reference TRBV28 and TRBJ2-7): DVKVTQSSRYLVKRTGEKVFLECVQDMDHENMFWYRQDPGLGLRLIYFSYDVKMKEKGDIPEGYSVSREKKERFSLILESASTNQTSMYLCASRPPGRKRAKTYEQYFGPGTRLTVT.

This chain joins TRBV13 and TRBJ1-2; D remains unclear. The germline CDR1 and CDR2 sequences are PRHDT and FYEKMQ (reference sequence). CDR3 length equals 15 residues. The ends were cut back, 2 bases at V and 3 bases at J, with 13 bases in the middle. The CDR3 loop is CASSLTNSGDYGYTF. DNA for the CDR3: TGTGCCAGCAGCTTAACGAACTCCGGGGACTATGGCTACACCTTC.

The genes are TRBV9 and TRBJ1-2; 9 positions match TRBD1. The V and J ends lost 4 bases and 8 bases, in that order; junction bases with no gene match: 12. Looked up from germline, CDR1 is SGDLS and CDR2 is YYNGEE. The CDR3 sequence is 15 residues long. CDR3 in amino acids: CASSLLGTGIYGYTF. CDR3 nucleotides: TGTGCCAGCAGCCTCCTAGGGACAGGGATTTACGGCTACACCTTC. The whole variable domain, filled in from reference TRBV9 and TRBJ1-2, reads DSGVTQTPKHLITATGQRVTLRCSPRSGDLSVYWYQQSLDQGLQFLIQYYNGEERAKGNILERFSAQQFPDLHSELNLSSLELGDSALYFCASSLLGTGIYGYTFGSGTRLTVV.

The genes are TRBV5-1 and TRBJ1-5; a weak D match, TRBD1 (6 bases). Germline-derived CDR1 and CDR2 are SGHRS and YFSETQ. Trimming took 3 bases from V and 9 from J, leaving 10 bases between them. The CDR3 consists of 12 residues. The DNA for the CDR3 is TGCGCCAGCAGCTCGGAAGGGGGGCCCCAGCATTTT. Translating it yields CASSSEGGPQHF.

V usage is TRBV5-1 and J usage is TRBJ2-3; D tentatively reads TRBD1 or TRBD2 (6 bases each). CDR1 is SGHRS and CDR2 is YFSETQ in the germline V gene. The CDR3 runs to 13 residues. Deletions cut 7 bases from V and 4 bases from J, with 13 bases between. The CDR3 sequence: CASSPGAADTQYF. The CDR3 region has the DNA TGCGCCAGCTCCCCGGGGGCCGCAGATACGCAGTATTTT.

CDR3 protein: CASSYSVPKLGGYEQYF. CDR3 nucleotide sequence: TGTGCCAGCAGTTACTCGGTCCCGAAGTTAGGGGGCTACGAGCAGTACTTC. This chain uses TRBV6-5 with TRBJ2-7; D possibly corresponds to TRBD1 (6 bases). Germline V gene data show CDR1 as MNHEY and CDR2 as SVGAGI. The CDR3 has 17 residues. V was clipped by 0 bases and J by 3 bases, with 18 bases between them.

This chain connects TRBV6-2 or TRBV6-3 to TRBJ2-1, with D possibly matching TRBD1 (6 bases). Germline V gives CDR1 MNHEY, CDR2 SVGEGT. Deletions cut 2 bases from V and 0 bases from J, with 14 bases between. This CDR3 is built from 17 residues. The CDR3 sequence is CASSYVMGADSYNEQFF. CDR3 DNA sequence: TGTGCCAGCAGTTACGTAATGGGGGCTGACTCCTACAATGAGCAGTTCTTC.

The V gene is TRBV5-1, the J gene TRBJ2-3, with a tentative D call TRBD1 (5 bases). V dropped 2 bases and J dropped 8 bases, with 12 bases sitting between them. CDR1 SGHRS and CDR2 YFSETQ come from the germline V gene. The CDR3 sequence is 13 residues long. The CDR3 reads CASSLKGPSTQYF. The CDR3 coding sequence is TGCGCCAGCAGCTTAAAGGGGCCGAGTACGCAGTATTTT.

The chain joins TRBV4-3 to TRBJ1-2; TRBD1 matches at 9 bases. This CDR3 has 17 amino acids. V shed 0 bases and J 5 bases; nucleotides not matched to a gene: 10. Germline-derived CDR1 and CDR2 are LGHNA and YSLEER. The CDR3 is CASSQDSGTGTIYGYTF. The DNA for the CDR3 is TGCGCCAGCAGCCAAGACTCCGGGACAGGGACGATTTATGGCTACACCTTC.

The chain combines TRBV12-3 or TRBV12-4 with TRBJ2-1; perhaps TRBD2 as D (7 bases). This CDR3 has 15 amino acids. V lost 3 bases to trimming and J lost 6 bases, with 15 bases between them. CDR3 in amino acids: CASSFRGAVANEQFF. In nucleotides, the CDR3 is TGTGCCAGCAGTTTTCGGGGGGCGGTAGCCAATGAGCAGTTCTTC.

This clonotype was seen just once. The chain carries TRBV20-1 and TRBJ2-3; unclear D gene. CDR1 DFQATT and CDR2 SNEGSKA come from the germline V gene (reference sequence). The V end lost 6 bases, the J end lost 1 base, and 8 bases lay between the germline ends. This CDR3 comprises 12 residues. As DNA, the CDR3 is TGCAGTGCCCGACCAGGCACAGATACGCAGTATTTT. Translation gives CSARPGTDTQYF.

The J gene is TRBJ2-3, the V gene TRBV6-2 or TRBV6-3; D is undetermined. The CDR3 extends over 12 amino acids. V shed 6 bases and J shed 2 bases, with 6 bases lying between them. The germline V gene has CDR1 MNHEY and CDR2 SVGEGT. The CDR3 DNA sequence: TGTGCCAGCAGAAGAGACACAGATACGCAGTATTTT. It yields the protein CASRRDTDTQYF.

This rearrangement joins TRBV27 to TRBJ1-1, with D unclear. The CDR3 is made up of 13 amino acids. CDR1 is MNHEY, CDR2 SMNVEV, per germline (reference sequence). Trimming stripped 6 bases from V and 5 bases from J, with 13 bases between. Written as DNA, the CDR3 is TGTGCCAGCAGCAGTCTGGGTGTGACTGAAGCTTTCTTT. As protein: CASSSLGVTEAFF.